The present T cell receptor beta chain was sequenced within a study of T cells in Graves' hyperthyroidism and ophthalmopathy. Amplification of TCR beta CDR3 regions used RNA as the template. The HTBI primer set drove a first-round RT-PCR of the TCR CDR3. From the multiplex PCR reads, TCRdb called clonotypes with MiXCR, one entry per CDR3 protein. Among roughly 260,000 distinct CDR3 sequences listed, 13% to 15% were seen once. Germline-derived CDR1 and CDR2 are SQVTM and ANQGSEA. V shed 1 base and J shed 2 bases, with 12 bases lying between them. The CDR3 totals 15 residues. This clonotype was found a few times.

The rearrangement links TRBV29-1 to TRBJ2-1; D tentatively reads TRBD1 or TRBD2 (6 bases each). The sequenced sample consisted of blood. The source is a woman between 40 and 50 years old with Graves' hyperthyroidism that later progressed to Graves' ophthalmopathy. This CDR3 reads CSVEGSGAPYNEQFF. CDR3 DNA sequence: TGCAGCGTTGAAGGGTCGGGGGCCCCCTACAATGAGCAGTTCTTC.